This T cell receptor (beta chain) was identified during a study of blood T cell repertoires in COVID-19 (dated by TCRdb to the early 2020s). Turning to the overall study: Collaborator samples came from the United States, Italy and Spain and covered acute and convalescent phases of COVID-19. The material from the prospective study consisted of cDNA or gDNA derived from T cells, B-cell-depleted T cells, or PBMCs. Subjects who had been exposed to COVID-19, were actively infected with it, or had recovered from it provided the deeply sampled blood TCRbeta repertoires that made up the dataset. The repertoires were made available in a free public database intended to serve as a resource for research on the immune response to SARS-CoV-2. The samples were drawn from the first 160 participants of the ongoing ImmuneRACE study and from 950 to 1,500 subjects provided by 6 global collaborators. Sample metadata almost always included a de-identified subject ID, COVID-19 status, age in years and sex. Where available, HLA class I and class II types were obtained from metadata supplied by the sample provider rather than from assay-based typing.

The full study reports these points: The amount of clinical and demographic metadata varied by source and participant and was provided uncurated.

The collaborating institutions used their own protocols to collect whole blood in K2EDTA tubes. For TCRbeta analysis, collaborator samples were shipped as frozen whole blood, as isolated PBMCs, or as DNA extracted from either sample type. TCRbeta CDR3 regions were amplified from genomic DNA using the immunoSEQ Assay, a bias-controlled multiplex PCR. In the paper's pipeline: Within the assay, amplification of reference gene primers was used to estimate how many nucleated cells each sample contained. Sequence reads were collapsed and filtered to measure the absolute abundance of every unique TCRbeta CDR3 rearrangement. For each sample, productive Simpson clonality was calculated as the square root of Simpson's diversity index across productive rearrangements. TCRdb re-hosts the immuneACCESS table, in-frame sequences only. Its copies lack some clones; in the studies checked, an unresolved V gene accounts for under half of them, and the cause for the rest is not known. The D gene and trimming were derived from the DNA, and the V and J assignments and clone size from that table. Across this sample there are over 20,000 clones, with about 88% seen only once. Together, the top ten hold about 10% of the sample.

Points on this clone: Which antigen it targets is not known. Base quality data are lacking; no much larger clone is found one base away.

The TCR originated in a human donor in a cohort sampled during active COVID-19. The donor label of this sample is uncertain. Sample: peripheral blood.

The CDR3 amino acid sequence is: CASSLWKLAGAHTGELFF. In nucleotide form, the sequence is TGTGCCAGCAGTTTATGGAAACTAGCGGGAGCTCACACCGGGGAGCTGTTTTTT. The chain uses TRBV28 and TRBJ2-2; TRBD2 aligns with 11 central bases. The germline V gene supplies CDR1 MDHEN and CDR2 SYDVKM. V ends up 0 bases short and J 3 bases short, with an unmatched junction base count of 6. The CDR3, from cysteine to phenylalanine, totals 18 residues. Only CDR3 DNA remains: 54 bases, in frame from the first base.